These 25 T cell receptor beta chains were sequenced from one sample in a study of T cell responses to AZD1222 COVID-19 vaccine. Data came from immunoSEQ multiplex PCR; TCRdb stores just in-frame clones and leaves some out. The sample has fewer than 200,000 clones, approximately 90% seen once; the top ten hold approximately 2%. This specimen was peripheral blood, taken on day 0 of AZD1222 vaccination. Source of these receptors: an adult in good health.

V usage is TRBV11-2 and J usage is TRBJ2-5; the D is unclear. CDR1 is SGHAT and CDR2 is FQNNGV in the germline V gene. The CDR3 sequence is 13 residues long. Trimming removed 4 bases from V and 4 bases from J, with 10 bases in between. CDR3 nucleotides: TGTGCCAGCAGCTGGGGTAGAGTAGAGACCCAGTACTTC. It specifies CASSWGRVETQYF.

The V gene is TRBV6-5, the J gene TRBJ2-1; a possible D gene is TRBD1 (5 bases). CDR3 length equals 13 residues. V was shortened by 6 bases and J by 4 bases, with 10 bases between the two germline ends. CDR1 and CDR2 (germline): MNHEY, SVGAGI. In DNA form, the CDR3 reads TGTGCCAGCAGATCTGACAGTTACAATGAGCAGTTCTTC. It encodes CASRSDSYNEQFF.

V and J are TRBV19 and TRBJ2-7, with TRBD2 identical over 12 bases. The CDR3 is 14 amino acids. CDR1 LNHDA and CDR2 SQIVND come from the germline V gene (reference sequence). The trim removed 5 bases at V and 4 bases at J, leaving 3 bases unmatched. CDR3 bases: TGTGCCAGTAGTCCCGGGACTAGCGGGTACGAGCAGTACTTC. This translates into CASSPGTSGYEQYF.

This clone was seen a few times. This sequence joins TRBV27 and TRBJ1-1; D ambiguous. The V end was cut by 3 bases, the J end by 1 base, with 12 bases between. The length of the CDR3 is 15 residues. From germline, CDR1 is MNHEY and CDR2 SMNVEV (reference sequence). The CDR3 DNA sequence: TGTGCCAGCAGTTTTAGTATAGGGTCGAACACTGAAGCTTTCTTT. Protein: CASSFSIGSNTEAFF.

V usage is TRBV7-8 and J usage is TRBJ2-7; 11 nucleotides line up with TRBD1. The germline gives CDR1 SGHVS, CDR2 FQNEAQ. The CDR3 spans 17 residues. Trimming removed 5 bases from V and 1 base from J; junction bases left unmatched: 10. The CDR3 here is CASSDQTGTGGSYEQYF. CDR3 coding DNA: TGTGCCAGCAGCGATCAAACCGGGACAGGGGGTTCCTACGAGCAGTACTTC.

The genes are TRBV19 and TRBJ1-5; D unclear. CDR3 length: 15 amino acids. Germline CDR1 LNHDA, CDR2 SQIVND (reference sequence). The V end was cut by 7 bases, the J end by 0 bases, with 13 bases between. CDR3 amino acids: CASKVLGNSNQPQHF. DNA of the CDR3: TGTGCCAGTAAAGTATTAGGGAATAGCAATCAGCCCCAGCATTTT.

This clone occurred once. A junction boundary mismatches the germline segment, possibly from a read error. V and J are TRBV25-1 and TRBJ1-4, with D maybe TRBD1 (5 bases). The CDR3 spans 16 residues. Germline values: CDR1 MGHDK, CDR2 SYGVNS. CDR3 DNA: TGTGCCAGCGGTGACAGAACTCCCGCAACTAATGAAAAACTGTTTTTT. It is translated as CASGDRTPATNEKLFF.

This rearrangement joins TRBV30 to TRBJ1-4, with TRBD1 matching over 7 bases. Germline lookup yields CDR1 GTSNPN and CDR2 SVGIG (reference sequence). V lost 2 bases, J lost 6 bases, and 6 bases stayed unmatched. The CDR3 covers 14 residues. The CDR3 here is CAWSTNRGHEKLFF. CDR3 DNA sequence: TGTGCCTGGAGTACAAATAGGGGGCATGAAAAACTGTTTTTT. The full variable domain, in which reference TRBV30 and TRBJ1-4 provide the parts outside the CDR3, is SQTIHQWPATLVQPVGSPLSLECTVEGTSNPNLYWYRQAAGRGLQLLFYSVGIGQISSEVPQNLSASRPQDRQFILSSKKLLLSDSGFYLCAWSTNRGHEKLFFGSGTQLSVL.

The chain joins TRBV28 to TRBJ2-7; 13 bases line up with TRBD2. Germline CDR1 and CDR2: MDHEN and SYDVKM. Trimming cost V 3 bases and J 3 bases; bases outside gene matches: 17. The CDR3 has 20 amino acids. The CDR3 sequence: CASSFTPGLAGLNLNYEQYF. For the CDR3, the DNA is TGTGCCAGCAGTTTTACTCCGGGACTAGCGGGACTTAATCTTAACTACGAGCAGTACTTC.

The CDR3 is CASSDGQGLVSPLHF. In DNA form, the CDR3 reads TGTGCCAGCAGCGACGGACAGGGACTCGTTTCACCCCTCCACTTT. V gene TRBV5-4 combines with J gene TRBJ1-6; 8 bases map to TRBD1. CDR3 length: 15 amino acids. J gave up 9 bases and V 4 bases, and 9 bases lay outside the gene matches. The germline V gene encodes CDR1 SGHNT and CDR2 YYREEE (reference sequence). Full variable domain (rest looked up from reference TRBV5-4 and TRBJ1-6): ETGVTQSPTHLIKTRGQQVTLRCSSQSGHNTVSWYQQALGQGPQFIFQYYREEENGRGNFPPRFSGLQFPNYSSELNVNALELDDSALYLCASSDGQGLVSPLHFGNGTRLTVT.

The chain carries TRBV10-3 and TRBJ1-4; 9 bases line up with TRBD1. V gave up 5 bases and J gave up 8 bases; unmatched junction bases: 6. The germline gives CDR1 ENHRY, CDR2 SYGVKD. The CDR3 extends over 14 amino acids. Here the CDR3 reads CAISSDRGGEKLFF. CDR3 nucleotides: TGTGCCATCAGTTCGGACAGGGGAGGGGAAAAACTGTTTTTT.

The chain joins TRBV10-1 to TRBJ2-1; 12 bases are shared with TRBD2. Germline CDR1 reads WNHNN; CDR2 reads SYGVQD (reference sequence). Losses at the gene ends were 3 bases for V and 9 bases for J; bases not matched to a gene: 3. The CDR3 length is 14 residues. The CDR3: CASSELAGGGEQFF. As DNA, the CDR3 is TGCGCCAGCAGTGAACTAGCGGGAGGTGGTGAGCAGTTCTTC.

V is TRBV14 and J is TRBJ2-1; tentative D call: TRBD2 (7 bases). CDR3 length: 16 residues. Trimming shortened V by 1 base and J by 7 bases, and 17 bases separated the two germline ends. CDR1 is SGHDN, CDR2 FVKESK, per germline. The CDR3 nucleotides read TGTGCCAGCAGCCAAGTAAGGGGGAGGGCCCAGAATGAGCAGTTCTTC. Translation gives CASSQVRGRAQNEQFF.

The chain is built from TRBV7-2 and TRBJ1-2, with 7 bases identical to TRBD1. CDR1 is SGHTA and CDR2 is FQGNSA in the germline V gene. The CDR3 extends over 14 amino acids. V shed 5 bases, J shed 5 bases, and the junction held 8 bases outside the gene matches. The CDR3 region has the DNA TGTGCCAGCAGCCCCTCCGGGACAGATTATGGCTACACCTTC. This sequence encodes CASSPSGTDYGYTF.

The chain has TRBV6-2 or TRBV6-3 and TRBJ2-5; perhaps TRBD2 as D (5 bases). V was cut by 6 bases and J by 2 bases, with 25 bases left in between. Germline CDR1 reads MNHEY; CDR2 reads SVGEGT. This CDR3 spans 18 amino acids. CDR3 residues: CASSTSKLGLGKQETQYF. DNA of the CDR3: TGTGCCAGCAGCACGTCCAAACTAGGATTGGGTAAACAAGAGACCCAGTACTTC.

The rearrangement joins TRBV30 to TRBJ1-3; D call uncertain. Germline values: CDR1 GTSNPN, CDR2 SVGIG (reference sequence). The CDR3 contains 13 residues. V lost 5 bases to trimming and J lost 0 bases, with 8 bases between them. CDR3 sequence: CAWQRSSGNTIYF. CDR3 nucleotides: TGTGCCTGGCAACGGAGCTCTGGAAACACCATATATTTT. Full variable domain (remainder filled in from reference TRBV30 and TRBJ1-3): SQTIHQWPATLVQPVGSPLSLECTVEGTSNPNLYWYRQAAGRGLQLLFYSVGIGQISSEVPQNLSASRPQDRQFILSSKKLLLSDSGFYLCAWQRSSGNTIYFGEGSWLTVV.

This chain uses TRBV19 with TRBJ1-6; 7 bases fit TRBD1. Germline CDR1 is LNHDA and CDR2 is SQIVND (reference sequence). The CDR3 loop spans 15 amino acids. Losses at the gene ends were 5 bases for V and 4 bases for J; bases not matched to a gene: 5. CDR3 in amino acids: CASSSGGNYNSPLHF. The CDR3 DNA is TGTGCCAGTAGTTCAGGGGGGAATTATAATTCACCCCTCCACTTT.

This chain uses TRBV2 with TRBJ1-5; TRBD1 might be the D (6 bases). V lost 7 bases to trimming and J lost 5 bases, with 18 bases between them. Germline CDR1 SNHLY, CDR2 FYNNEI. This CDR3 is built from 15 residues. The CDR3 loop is CASKLGVAGDQPQHF. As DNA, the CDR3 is TGTGCCAGCAAGTTGGGGGTGGCAGGGGATCAGCCCCAGCATTTT.

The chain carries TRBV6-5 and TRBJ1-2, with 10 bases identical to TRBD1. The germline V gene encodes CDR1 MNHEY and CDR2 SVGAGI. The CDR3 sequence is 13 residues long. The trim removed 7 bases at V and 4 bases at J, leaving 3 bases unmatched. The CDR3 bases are TGTGCCAGCAATGGACAGGGGGGCTATGGCTACACCTTC. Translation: CASNGQGGYGYTF.

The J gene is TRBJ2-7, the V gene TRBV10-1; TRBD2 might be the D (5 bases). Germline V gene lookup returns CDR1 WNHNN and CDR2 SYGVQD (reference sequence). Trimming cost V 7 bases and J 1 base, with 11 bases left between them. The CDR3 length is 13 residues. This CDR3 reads CASMSSGSYEQYF. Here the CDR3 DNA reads TGCGCCAGCATGAGTTCGGGGTCCTACGAGCAGTACTTC.

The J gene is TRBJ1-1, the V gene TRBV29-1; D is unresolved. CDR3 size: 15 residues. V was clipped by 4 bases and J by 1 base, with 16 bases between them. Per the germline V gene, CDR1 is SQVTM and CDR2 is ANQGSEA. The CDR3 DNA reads TGCAGCGTTGTTGAGGAGAACCTTCCGAACACTGAAGCTTTCTTT. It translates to CSVVEENLPNTEAFF. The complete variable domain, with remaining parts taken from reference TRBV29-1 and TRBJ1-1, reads SAVISQKPSRDICQRGTSLTIQCQVDSQVTMMFWYRQQPGQSLTLIATANQGSEATYESGFVIDKFPISRPNLTFSTLTVSNMSPEDSSIYLCSVVEENLPNTEAFFGQGTRLTVV.

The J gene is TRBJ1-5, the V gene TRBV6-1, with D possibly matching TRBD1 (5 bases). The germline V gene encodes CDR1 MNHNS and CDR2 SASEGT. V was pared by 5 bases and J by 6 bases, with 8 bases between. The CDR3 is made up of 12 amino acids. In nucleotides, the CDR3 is TGTGCCAGCAGTTCTGACAGTCAGCCCCAGCATTTT. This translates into CASSSDSQPQHF.

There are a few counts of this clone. The CDR3 loop reads CASRGSSGNTIYF. The CDR3 DNA follows: TGTGCCTCTCGGGGGTCCTCTGGAAACACCATATATTTT. V is TRBV30 and J is TRBJ1-3; weak D call: TRBD1 (5 bases). Germline CDR1 reads GTSNPN; CDR2 reads SVGIG (reference sequence). This CDR3 comprises 13 residues. V shed 7 bases and J shed 0 bases, with 10 bases lying between them.

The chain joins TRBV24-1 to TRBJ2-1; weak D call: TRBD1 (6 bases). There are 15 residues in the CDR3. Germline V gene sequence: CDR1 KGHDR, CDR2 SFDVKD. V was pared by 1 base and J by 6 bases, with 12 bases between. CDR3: CATSDFWGRSNEQFF. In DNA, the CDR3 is TGTGCCACCAGTGATTTTTGGGGGCGCAGCAATGAGCAGTTCTTC.

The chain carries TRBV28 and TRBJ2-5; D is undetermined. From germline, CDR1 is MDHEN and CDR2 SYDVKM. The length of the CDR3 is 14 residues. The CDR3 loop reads CAVSSLWNSETQYF. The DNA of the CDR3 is TGTGCTGTGTCGAGTTTGTGGAATTCGGAGACCCAGTACTTC.